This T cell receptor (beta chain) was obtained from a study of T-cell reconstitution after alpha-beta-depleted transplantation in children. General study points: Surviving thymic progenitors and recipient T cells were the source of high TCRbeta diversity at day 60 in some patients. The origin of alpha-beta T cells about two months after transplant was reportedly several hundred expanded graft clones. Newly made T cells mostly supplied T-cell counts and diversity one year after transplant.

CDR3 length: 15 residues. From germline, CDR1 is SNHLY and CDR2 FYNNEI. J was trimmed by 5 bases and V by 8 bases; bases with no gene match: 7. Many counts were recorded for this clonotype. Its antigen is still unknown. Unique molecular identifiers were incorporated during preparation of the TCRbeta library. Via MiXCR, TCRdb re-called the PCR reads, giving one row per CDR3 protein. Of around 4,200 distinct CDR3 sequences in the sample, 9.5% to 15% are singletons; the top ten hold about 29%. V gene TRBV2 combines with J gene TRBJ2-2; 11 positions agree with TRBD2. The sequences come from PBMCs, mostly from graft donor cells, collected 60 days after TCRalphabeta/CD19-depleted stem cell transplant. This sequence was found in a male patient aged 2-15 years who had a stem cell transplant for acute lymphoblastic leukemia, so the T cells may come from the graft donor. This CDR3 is CASLSGRAKTGELFF. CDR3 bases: TGTGCCAGCCTTAGCGGGAGGGCCAAGACCGGGGAGCTGTTTTTT.